Below are 17 T cell receptor beta chains sequenced from a single sample in a study of cytomegalovirus exposure and HLA in healthy donors. The PCR contained 60 Vbeta and 13 Jbeta primers. Repertoires were generated with immunoSEQ multiplex PCR, while TCRdb's copy carries only in-frame clones and drops some. The sample holds 140,000 to 150,000 clones, approximately 81% seen once. The sequenced material came from PBMCs. These receptors came from a boy aged 2 to 9 in good health and CMV-seronegative.

V and J are TRBV29-1 and TRBJ2-7, with D hard to call. Germline V gene sequence: CDR1 SQVTM, CDR2 ANQGSEA. CDR3 size: 12 residues. V gave up 4 bases and J gave up 0 bases, with 7 bases separating them. As DNA, the CDR3 is TGCAGCGTTGTCCACACCTCCTACGAGCAGTACTTC. This codes for CSVVHTSYEQYF.

The V and J genes are TRBV7-2 and TRBJ2-7; TRBD1 agrees at 8 bases. The CDR3 is made up of 18 amino acids. Germline V lookup: CDR1 SGHTA, CDR2 FQGNSA. V lost 1 base, J lost 2 bases, and 13 bases stayed unmatched. CDR3 DNA: TGTGCCAGCAGCTTAGGGGGGATTAGGACAGGGTACACCTACGAGCAGTACTTC. This codes for CASSLGGIRTGYTYEQYF.

The chain is built from TRBV2 and TRBJ1-2, with TRBD1 matching over 8 bases. V shed 8 bases and J 7 bases; nucleotides not matched to a gene: 6. CDR3 size: 12 residues. Germline loops: CDR1 SNHLY, CDR2 FYNNEI. The CDR3, as DNA: TGTGCCAGCTGGGACAGGCGTTCTGGCTACACCTTC. Translated, it gives CASWDRRSGYTF.

The chain couples TRBV9 to TRBJ1-4; 12 nucleotides line up with TRBD1. The CDR3 covers 17 residues. V shed 0 bases and J 7 bases; nucleotides not matched to a gene: 7. Germline CDR1 reads SGDLS; CDR2 reads YYNGEE. CDR3 sequence (DNA): TGTGCCAGCAGCGTAGGGGACAGGGGGCGCTTAAGTGAAAAACTGTTTTTT. Translated: CASSVGDRGRLSEKLFF.

In its sample, this clone was seen once. The chain has TRBV2 and TRBJ2-5; TRBD1 agrees at 9 bases. Gene TRBJ2-7 matches the end of the DNA better, so the J call may be wrong. Germline V gene data show CDR1 as SNHLY and CDR2 as FYNNEI. This CDR3 has 14 amino acids. The CDR3 DNA reads as TGTGCCAGCAGGGGGACAGGGAGCCCGGACGAGCAGTACTTC. Its translation is CASRGTGSPDEQYF.

The gene calls are TRBV6-4 and TRBJ2-3, with 13 bases identical to TRBD2. V shed 5 bases and J 3 bases; nucleotides not matched to a gene: 5. Looked up from germline, CDR1 is MRHNA and CDR2 is SNTAGT. CDR3 length: 16 amino acids. CDR3 sequence (DNA): TGTGCCAGCAGTCCGACTAGCGGGGGGTTTACAGATACGCAGTATTTT. This sequence encodes CASSPTSGGFTDTQYF.

This rearrangement joins TRBV7-2 to TRBJ2-1, with TRBD2 as a possible D gene (5 bases). This CDR3 comprises 17 residues. Germline V gene lookup returns CDR1 SGHTA and CDR2 FQGNSA. Deletions cut 2 bases from V and 5 bases from J, with 19 bases between. In nucleotides, the CDR3 is TGTGCCAGCAGCTTATTCAGCACTGGGAGTCGTGACAATGAGCAGTTCTTC. It is translated as CASSLFSTGSRDNEQFF.

The chain carries TRBV5-1 and TRBJ1-1, with 7 bases identical to TRBD1. Germline CDR1 and CDR2: SGHRS and YFSETQ. Trimming took 4 bases from V and 6 from J; bases not matched to a gene: 12. The CDR3 is 15 residues long. The CDR3 protein is CASSDRDSSLPEAFF. Here the CDR3 DNA reads TGCGCCAGCAGCGACCGGGACAGTTCCCTTCCTGAAGCTTTCTTT. The full variable domain, with the rest looked up from reference TRBV5-1 and TRBJ1-1, is KAGVTQTPRYLIKTRGQQVTLSCSPISGHRSVSWYQQTPGQGLQFLFEYFSETQRNKGNFPGRFSGRQFSNSRSEMNVSTLELGDSALYLCASSDRDSSLPEAFFGQGTRLTVV.

V is TRBV6-5 and J is TRBJ2-1; 9 bases fit TRBD2. CDR3 length: 16 residues. Germline trimming cut 1 base from V and 8 bases from J; bases unmatched to any gene: 9. Germline CDR1 reads MNHEY; CDR2 reads SVGAGI. The CDR3, as DNA: TGTGCCAGCAGTTACTTTCAGCGGGGGGCTACGGATGAGCAGTTCTTC. Its protein is CASSYFQRGATDEQFF.

The CDR3 loop is CASSQVQGAGEKLFF. The CDR3 DNA is TGCGCCAGCAGCCAAGTTCAGGGGGCTGGTGAAAAACTGTTTTTT. The chain employs TRBV4-3 and TRBJ1-4; 8 positions agree with TRBD1. This CDR3 is built from 15 residues. V shed 1 base, J shed 7 bases, and the junction held 5 bases outside the gene matches. Germline CDR1 and CDR2: LGHNA and YSLEER.

This chain links TRBV2 with TRBJ1-2; weak D call: TRBD1 (5 bases). This CDR3 is 15 amino acids long. Germline CDR1 reads SNHLY; CDR2 reads FYNNEI. Trimming shortened V by 5 bases and J by 4 bases, and 17 bases separated the two germline ends. The CDR3 region has the DNA TGTGCCAGCAGTCTGACAGCCTCTCCGGTCTATGGCTACACCTTC. It yields the protein CASSLTASPVYGYTF.

Of note for this clone: Sequence at one end of the junction differs from germline and may be a read error. V gene TRBV19 combines with J gene TRBJ2-4; D perhaps matches TRBD1 (6 bases). This CDR3 spans 13 amino acids. The V gene's germline CDR1 is LNHDA and CDR2 SQIVND (reference sequence). CDR3: CASSIDDDRPSNF. As DNA, the CDR3 is TGTGCCAGTAGTATAGACGACGACAGGCCGTCGAACTTC. The full variable domain, with the rest looked up from reference TRBV19 and TRBJ2-4, is DGGITQSPKYLFRKEGQNVTLSCEQNLNHDAMYWYRQDPGQGLRLIYYSQIVNDFQKGDIAEGYSVSREKKESFPLTVTSAQKNPTAFYLCASSIDDDRPSNFGAGTRLSVL.

The chain joins TRBV5-1 to TRBJ1-3; D might be TRBD1 (5 bases). This CDR3 is 16 amino acids long. Germline lookup yields CDR1 SGHRS and CDR2 YFSETQ. The V end lost 0 bases, the J end lost 0 bases, and 10 bases lay between the germline ends. The CDR3 DNA follows: TGCGCCAGCAGCTTGGCAGGGCCAAACTCTGGAAACACCATATATTTT. This gives the protein CASSLAGPNSGNTIYF.

The rearrangement joins TRBV7-3 to TRBJ2-3; the D gene is possibly TRBD2 (5 bases). This CDR3 is built from 14 residues. CDR1 SGHTA and CDR2 FQGTGA come from the germline V gene. Deletions cut 5 bases from V and 3 bases from J, with 12 bases between. CDR3 in amino acids: CASSVLGGTDTQYF. The CDR3 nucleotides are TGTGCCAGCAGCGTACTAGGCGGTACAGATACGCAGTATTTT.

The V and J genes are TRBV5-4 and TRBJ2-3; TRBD2 agrees at 8 bases. The CDR3 is 18 amino acids. Trimming removed 4 bases from V and 0 bases from J; junction bases left unmatched: 13. Germline V gives CDR1 SGHNT, CDR2 YYREEE (reference sequence). CDR3 residues: CASSPASASGLSTDTQYF. DNA of the CDR3: TGTGCCAGCAGCCCGGCCTCGGCTAGCGGGTTGAGCACAGATACGCAGTATTTT.

V and J are TRBV5-1 and TRBJ2-7, with D uncertain. The CDR3 loop spans 17 amino acids. V was cut by 0 bases and J by 3 bases, with 19 bases left in between. CDR1 is SGHRS and CDR2 is YFSETQ in the germline V gene. CDR3 in DNA: TGCGCCAGCAGCTTGGAGTTCAAATCCACTACATTCTACGAGCAGTACTTC. This gives the protein CASSLEFKSTTFYEQYF.

The rearrangement joins TRBV29-1 to TRBJ2-2, with 10 nucleotides matching TRBD1. The CDR3 is 19 amino acids. V gave up 0 bases and J gave up 8 bases; unmatched junction bases: 18. Germline V gene data show CDR1 as SQVTM and CDR2 as ANQGSEA. CDR3 sequence: CSVEEDRGGDWREVGELFF. CDR3 DNA: TGCAGCGTTGAAGAGGACAGGGGGGGCGATTGGCGGGAGGTAGGGGAGCTGTTTTTT.